This T cell receptor (beta chain) was captured by sequencing in a study of blood T cells in healthy people across ages. General observations from the study: The recorded TCR beta diversity per million T cells decreased in a roughly linear manner with age. Any changes in expanded clonotypes were possibly confounded, as donor CMV status remained unknown. The study regarded diversity estimates from one million T cells as underestimates.

For the second PCR, which ran for roughly 6 to 12 cycles, a sample-barcoded 5' primer and a J-beta primer mix were used. TCRdb analysed the 5' RACE reads with MiXCR anew, one entry per CDR3 protein. The sample has about 1.5 million distinct CDR3 sequences; under 55% are singletons. This clonotype has at least ten counts. Its matching antigen is unknown. V trimming: 5 bases; J trimming: 5 bases; junction bases outside the gene matches: 6. CDR3 length: 14 amino acids. Germline loops: CDR1 SGHTA, CDR2 FQGNSA. Each donor gave ten milliliters of peripheral blood. The TCR originated in a woman aged 18-29 years in good health. The genes are TRBV7-2 and TRBJ1-1, with TRBD1 identical over 9 bases. The specimen sequenced was blood. CDR3 region: CASSTKDRGTEAFF. Written as DNA, the CDR3 is TGTGCCAGCAGCACAAAGGACAGGGGAACTGAAGCTTTCTTT. Full variable domain (missing parts from reference TRBV7-2 and TRBJ1-1): GAGVSQSPSNKVTEKGKDVELRCDPISGHTALYWYRQSLGQGLEFLIYFQGNSAPDKSGLPSDRFSAERTGGSVSTLTIQRTQQEDSAVYLCASSTKDRGTEAFFGQGTRLTVV.